This is a list of T cell receptor beta chains from one sample in a study of T cell clusters in autoimmune cytopenias. TCRdb reworked the multiplex PCR reads into one entry per CDR3 protein, no DNA. Its clone listing holds 9,500 to 14,000 distinct CDR3 sequences. The data were also submitted as part of a second study, on T cell repertoires in aging, cancer and after chemotherapy.

Sequencing used peripheral blood. The receptor source for this set is a human donor in good health. The CDR3 runs from the conserved cysteine through the conserved F or W. Size tells how often a clone was seen (once, few, many) or the class of an expanded clone, and some rows leave it out.

j_call v_call clone_size cdr3_aa
TRBJ1-2 TRBV29-1 medium-sized CSARESSNYGYTF
TRBJ2-3 TRBV5-6 . CASSLVGGRVDTQYF
TRBJ2-2 TRBV7-6 . CASSSSGIRELFF
TRBJ2-3 TRBV4-3 . CASSQGTGTDTQYF
TRBJ2-3 TRBV27 . CASRPDFSDTQYF
TRBJ2-7 TRBV7-2 . CASSAHYEQYF
TRBJ1-1 TRBV7-2 . CASSAGGQGAFF
TRBJ1-2 TRBV5-1 . CASSLEGIIDSNYGYTF
TRBJ2-2 TRBV18 . CASSLYTGELFF
TRBJ2-5 TRBV18 . CASSPTPGTQYF
TRBJ1-2 TRBV5-4 . CASSHPEGRGYTF
TRBJ2-7 TRBV5-1 . CASTANPGTGKSEQYF
TRBJ2-5 TRBV6-5 . CASSYVKGGTQYF
TRBJ2-5 TRBV6-5 . CASRRGALETQYF
TRBJ1-1 TRBV6-5 . CASSRQVRNTEAFF
TRBJ2-1 TRBV5-1 . CASSLWGLAGNNNEQFF
TRBJ1-2 TRBV7-4 . CASTQEGGYGYTF
TRBJ1-2 TRBV18 . CASSPRDFYNYGYTF
TRBJ2-2 TRBV18 medium-sized CASSPPSSGELFF
TRBJ2-7 TRBV29-1 . CSVATGSLYEQYF
TRBJ2-6 TRBV5-1 . CASSPQGIPGANVLTF
TRBJ2-1 TRBV7-2 . CASSRTSASSYNEQFF
TRBJ2-7 TRBV5-5 . CASSFGGGEQYF
TRBJ2-3 TRBV5-6 medium-sized CASRRGGTDTQYF
TRBJ2-5 TRBV18 . CASSPGTRTKTQYF
TRBJ2-1 TRBV19 medium-sized CASTKAAFSYNEQFF
TRBJ1-2 TRBV13 . CASSLGAYGYTF
TRBJ2-7 TRBV5-6 . CASSQRDRFYEQYF
TRBJ1-2 TRBV11-1 . CASSLGQGVERAYGYTF
TRBJ2-7 TRBV18 medium-sized CASSPSDRAEQYF
TRBJ1-3 TRBV5-4 . CASSSGTGPWGNTIYF
TRBJ1-2 TRBV20-1 . CSARDSGIRGGYTF
TRBJ2-7 TRBV10-1 . CASTGDRKGSYEQYF
TRBJ2-7 TRBV6-2/TRBV6-3 medium-sized CASSLTPYEQYF
TRBJ2-1 TRBV10-3 . CAISEAGNNEQFF
TRBJ1-1 TRBV5-4 . CASSPGQGSEAFF
TRBJ2-3 TRBV5-1 . CASSLGNRGATDTQYF
TRBJ2-1 TRBV13 . CASRFSGRTYNEQFF
TRBJ1-6 TRBV6-6 . CASIRGASSYNSPLHF
TRBJ1-2 TRBV6-5 medium-sized CASTNWDRTYGYTF
TRBJ2-2 TRBV13 medium-sized CASSLIVGGTAGELFF
TRBJ1-1 TRBV10-3 . CAISESPGGNTEAFF
TRBJ2-5 TRBV19 medium-sized CASSMWQETQYF
TRBJ2-1 TRBV30 . CAWTRTSSYNEQFF
TRBJ1-6 TRBV6-5 . CASNYQGPRPGAPLHF
TRBJ1-2 TRBV15 medium-sized CATSRDVSGGSGYTF